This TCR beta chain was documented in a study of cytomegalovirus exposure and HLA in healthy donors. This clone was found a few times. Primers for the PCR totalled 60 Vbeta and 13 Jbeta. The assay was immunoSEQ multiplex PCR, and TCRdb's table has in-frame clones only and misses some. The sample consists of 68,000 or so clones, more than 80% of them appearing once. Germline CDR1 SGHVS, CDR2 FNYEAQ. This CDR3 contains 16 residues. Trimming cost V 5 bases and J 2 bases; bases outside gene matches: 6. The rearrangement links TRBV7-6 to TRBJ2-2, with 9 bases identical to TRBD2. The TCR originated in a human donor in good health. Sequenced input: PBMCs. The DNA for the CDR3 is TGTGCCAGCAGCCCCGGGACTAGCTTAAACACCGGGGAGCTGTTTTTT. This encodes CASSPGTSLNTGELFF.